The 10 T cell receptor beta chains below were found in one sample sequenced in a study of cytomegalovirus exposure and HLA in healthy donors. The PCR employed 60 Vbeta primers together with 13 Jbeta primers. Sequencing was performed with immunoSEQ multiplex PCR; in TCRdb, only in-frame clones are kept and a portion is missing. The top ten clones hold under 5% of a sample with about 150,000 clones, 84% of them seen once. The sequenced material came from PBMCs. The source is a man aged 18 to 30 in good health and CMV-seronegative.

As DNA, the CDR3 is TGCGCCAGCAGTTCCGCCGGGACTGAGTTTATCGAGCAGTACTTC. This gives the protein CASSSAGTEFIEQYF. This chain uses TRBV10-2 with TRBJ2-7, with D perhaps matching TRBD2 (6 bases). The CDR3 length is 15 residues. Germline V lookup: CDR1 WSHSY, CDR2 SAAADI. V was shortened by 5 bases and J by 6 bases, with 20 bases between the two germline ends.

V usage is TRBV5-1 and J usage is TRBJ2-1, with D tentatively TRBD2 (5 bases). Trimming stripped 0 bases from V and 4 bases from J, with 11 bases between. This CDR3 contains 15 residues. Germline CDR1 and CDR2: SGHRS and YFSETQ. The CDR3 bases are TGCGCCAGCAGCTTGGATAGTAGCGCTTACAATGAGCAGTTCTTC. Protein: CASSLDSSAYNEQFF.

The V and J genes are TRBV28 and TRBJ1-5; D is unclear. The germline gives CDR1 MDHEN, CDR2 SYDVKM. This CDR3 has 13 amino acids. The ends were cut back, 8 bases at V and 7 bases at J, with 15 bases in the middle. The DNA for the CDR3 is TGTGCCAGCTTCCGGGATTTAATGCAGCCCCAGCATTTT. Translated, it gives CASFRDLMQPQHF. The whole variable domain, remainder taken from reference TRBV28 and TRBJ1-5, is DVKVTQSSRYLVKRTGEKVFLECVQDMDHENMFWYRQDPGLGLRLIYFSYDVKMKEKGDIPEGYSVSREKKERFSLILESASTNQTSMYLCASFRDLMQPQHFGDGTRLSIL.

CDR3: CASSSPRADSYEQYF. CDR3 DNA sequence: TGTGCCAGCAGCTCCCCGCGTGCCGACTCCTACGAGCAGTACTTC. This chain connects TRBV28 to TRBJ2-7; D unresolved. CDR3 length: 15 amino acids. Germline CDR1 is MDHEN and CDR2 is SYDVKM. V gave up 6 bases and J gave up 0 bases, with 15 bases separating them.

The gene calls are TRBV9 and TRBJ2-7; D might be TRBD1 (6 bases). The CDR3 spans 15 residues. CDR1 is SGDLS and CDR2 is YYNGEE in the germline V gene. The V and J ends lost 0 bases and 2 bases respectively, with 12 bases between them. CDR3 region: CASSVAQGSTYEQYF. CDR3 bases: TGTGCCAGCAGCGTAGCTCAGGGGAGCACCTACGAGCAGTACTTC.

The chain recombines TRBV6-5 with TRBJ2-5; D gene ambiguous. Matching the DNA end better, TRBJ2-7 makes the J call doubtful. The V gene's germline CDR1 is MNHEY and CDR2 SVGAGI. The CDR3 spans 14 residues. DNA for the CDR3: TGTGCCAGCAGTTACAAAACTTCCGCCTACGAGCAGTACTTC. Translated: CASSYKTSAYEQYF.

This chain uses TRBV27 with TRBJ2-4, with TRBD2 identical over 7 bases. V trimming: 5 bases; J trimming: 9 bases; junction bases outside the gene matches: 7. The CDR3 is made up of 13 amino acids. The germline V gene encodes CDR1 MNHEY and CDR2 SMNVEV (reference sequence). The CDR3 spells CASSPTGTTIQYF. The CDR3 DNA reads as TGTGCCAGCAGTCCAACCGGGACTACCATTCAGTACTTC.

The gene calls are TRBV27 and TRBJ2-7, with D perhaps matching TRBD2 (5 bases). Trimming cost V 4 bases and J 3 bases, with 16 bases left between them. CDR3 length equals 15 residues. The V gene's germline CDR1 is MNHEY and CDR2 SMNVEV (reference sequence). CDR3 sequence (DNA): TGTGCCAGCAGTTATCGGGGTCCCTCGGGCTACGAGCAGTACTTC. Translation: CASSYRGPSGYEQYF.

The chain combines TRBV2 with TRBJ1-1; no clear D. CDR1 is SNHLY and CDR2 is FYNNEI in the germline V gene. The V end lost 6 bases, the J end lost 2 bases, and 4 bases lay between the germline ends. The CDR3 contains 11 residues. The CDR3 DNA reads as TGTGCCAGCAGCTCCAACACTGAAGCTTTCTTT. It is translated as CASSSNTEAFF.

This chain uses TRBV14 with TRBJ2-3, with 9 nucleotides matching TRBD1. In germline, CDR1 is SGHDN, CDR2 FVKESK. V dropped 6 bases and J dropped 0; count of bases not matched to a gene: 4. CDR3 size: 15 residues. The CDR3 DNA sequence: TGTGCCAGCAGACTGACAGGGGGAAGCACAGATACGCAGTATTTT. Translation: CASRLTGGSTDTQYF.